The source of this TCR beta chain is a study of OX40 agonist ivuxolimab in advanced cancers. Findings and limits, study-wide: Clones of CD4+ and CD8+ blood T cells grew by week 6 at doses of 0.1 to 3.0 mg/kg.

TCRdb keeps only in-frame clones here, not all; method: immunoSEQ multiplex PCR. The sample shows roughly 110,000 clones, 90% of them seen only once. This clone was seen only once. Its antigen is not known. The CDR3 sequence is 15 residues long. Germline CDR1 is SGHKS and CDR2 is YYEKEE (reference sequence). The V gene end was trimmed by 4 bases and the J gene end by 4 bases; junction bases not matched to a gene: 5. The TCR originated in an adult with an advanced solid tumor such as melanoma, head and neck, liver or kidney cancer. The chain employs TRBV5-5 and TRBJ1-5; TRBD1 matches 10 bases. Specimen: CD4+ or CD8+ T cells sorted from blood, collected in a trial of the OX40 agonist ivuxolimab. CDR3 residues: CASSLGQGLNQPQHF. The DNA of the CDR3 is TGTGCCAGCAGCCTGGGACAGGGGTTAAATCAGCCCCAGCATTTT.